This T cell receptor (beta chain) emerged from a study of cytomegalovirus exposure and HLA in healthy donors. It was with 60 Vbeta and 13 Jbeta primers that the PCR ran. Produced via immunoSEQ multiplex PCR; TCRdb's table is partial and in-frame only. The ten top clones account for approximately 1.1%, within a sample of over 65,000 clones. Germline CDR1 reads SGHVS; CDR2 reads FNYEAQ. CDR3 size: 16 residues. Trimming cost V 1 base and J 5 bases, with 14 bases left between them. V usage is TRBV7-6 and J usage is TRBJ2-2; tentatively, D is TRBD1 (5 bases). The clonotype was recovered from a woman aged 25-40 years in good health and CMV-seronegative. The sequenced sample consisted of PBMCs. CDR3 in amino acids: CASSLVGDQGTGELFF. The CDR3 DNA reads TGTGCCAGCAGCTTAGTTGGGGATCAGGGAACCGGGGAGCTGTTTTTT. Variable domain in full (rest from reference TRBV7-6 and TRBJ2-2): GAGVSQSPRYKVTKRGQDVALRCDPISGHVSLYWYRQALGQGPEFLTYFNYEAQQDKSGLPNDRFSAERPEGSISTLTIQRTEQRDSAMYRCASSLVGDQGTGELFFGEGSRLTVL.